The entry below gives a single T cell receptor (beta chain) sequence along with its context. This entry comes from a study of blood T cell repertoires in COVID-19. In the study overall: Sites across the United States, Italy and Spain contributed samples from acute and convalescent COVID-19.

Methods used by the authors: Reference gene primers were amplified, and this amplification served to estimate nucleated cell counts. Measured with immunoSEQ multiplex PCR; TCRdb has only the in-frame clones, and not every one. V, J and clone size are those of that table, while D and trimming were read from the DNA. The sample lists hundreds of thousands of clones; 90% were seen once. This study enrolled people aged about 18 to 90 from around 26 US geographic areas. In assigning cohorts, the study relied on participant-reported clinical history. The CDR3 is made up of 15 amino acids. Trimming took off 6 bases at V and 3 bases at J, with 17 bases between the two ends. The germline CDR1 and CDR2 sequences are MNHEY and SMNVEV (reference sequence).

V is TRBV27 and J is TRBJ1-2, with D maybe TRBD1 (5 bases). The sequence derives from a woman aged 18 to 35 with acute COVID-19. Sequenced input: PBMCs or T cells enriched from blood (not recorded which). CDR3 amino acids: CASRSGGGEYYGYTF. The CDR3, as DNA: TGTGCCAGCAGGTCGGGGGGGGGTGAGTACTATGGCTACACCTTC.